The T cell receptor (beta chain) under discussion was sequenced for a study of shared clonotypes between healthy human individuals (dated by TCRdb to the early 2020s). Looking at the study overall: A few men and a couple of women, aged 18 to 49 years, made up the cohort. Per donor, three plates each were used for CD4 naive and CD4 memory, two for CD8 naive, and one for CD8 memory. To estimate repertoire size and how much clonotype sharing occurs between individuals, the study deeply sequenced the blood TCR repertoires of about five healthy adults. To increase sequencing depth and limit assay-specific biases, TCR repertoire library preparation and sequencing were carried out by different laboratories using diverse techniques. Leukapheresis yielded between about 0.94 and 8.9 billion PBMCs per donor.

Turning to this clone: There is no known antigen for this receptor. No quality values exist for individual bases; no much larger clone is one base distant.

General findings and caveats noted by the study authors: Even with the large sequencing depth, rarefaction of the sorted-subset datasets indicated that sequencing was incomplete. Sampling was restricted to blood, and TCR repertoires in tissue are likely to differ from TCR repertoires in blood. Because the study included a small number of donors, the genetic and exposure-history diversity represented was limited. Larger estimated clonotype richness was generally found for naive subsets than for memory subsets. Across four donors, roughly 5.4% of naive CD4, over 3% of naive CD8, approximately 2.5% of memory CD4, and approximately 0.4% of memory CD8 clonotypes were shared. Higher generation probabilities were observed for clonotypes shared by all four sorted-subset donors than for non-shared clonotypes. Pairwise subsampling indicated that sequencing depth was expected to affect the degree of clonotype sharing among donors.

From its cysteine to its phenylalanine, the CDR3 spans 12 amino acids. Only the CDR3 portion is preserved as DNA: 36 bases, with reading frame beginning at the first base. The germline V gene (reference sequence) provides CDR1 GTSNPN and CDR2 SVGIG. V is reduced by 8 bases and J by 10 bases, leaving a spacing of 15 bases between them. Using the deep immunoSEQ assay, multiplex PCR amplified TCR CDR3 regions from genomic DNA. Genomic DNA extracted from each cell subset was distributed evenly over all wells of several immunoSEQ 96-well plates, and each plate served as one replicate. For sorted subsets, approximately 210 ng genomic DNA, equal to tens of thousands of T cell genomes, was loaded into each replicate PCR. The purified libraries were quantified using a Qubit 3.0 fluorometer, sized with a Bioanalyzer 2100, and then quantified again using the KAPA Library Quantification kit. A separate single-read 150-cycle Illumina NextSeq 550 flow cell was used to sequence each immunoSEQ 96-well plate. Per the original workflow: The immunoSEQ output contained only junctional sequences without quality scores, so filtering could not match that applied to full-length reads. Sequences were annotated with PyIR, a Python wrapper for IgBLAST v1.9, and V/J genes and CDR3 were assigned using IMGT germline references. Reads were removed for weak V/J assignments (E-value above 1e-6), missing CDR3, stop codons, out-of-frame junctions, or ambiguous translated residues. V3J clonotypes were defined as sequences sharing an identical inferred V gene, J gene, and CDR3 amino acid sequence. Percentage overlap between repertoires was calculated by dividing the number of shared unique clonotypes by the size of the smaller repertoire. Repertoire richness was assessed with RTK rarefaction, the Chao1 estimator, and Recon v2.1 estimates of unobserved clonotypes. Generation probabilities were computed with OLGA for all TCRbeta clonotypes obtained by the gDNA method from several donors. What TCRdb holds here is the immuneACCESS table cut down to in-frame rearrangements. Part of the clones is not present; checked against another copy, under half of the missing clones reflect an unresolved V gene, and the others are unexplained. That table supplies the V and J calls and clone size; D and trimming were determined from the DNA. This sample has some 1 million clones in its table, and more than 60% of those were observed once. The ten largest account for over 1.3% of the sample.

Donors were healthy HIV-negative adults with no recently reported acute infections or vaccinations. Only Caucasian adults living in Nashville, Tennessee, USA were represented among the donors. Magnetic negative selection was used to enrich CD4+ T cells, after which naive cells were positively selected on CD45RA and the negative fraction became the memory subset. After blood collection by leukapheresis, PBMCs were isolated using Ficoll-Histopaque density gradient centrifugation and then cryopreserved in the vapor phase of liquid nitrogen. Analytical flow cytometry was used to check the purity and quantity of each magnetically sorted T cell population. Genomic DNA was isolated from every sorted fraction and measured by UV absorbance on a Nanodrop 2000c.

The rearranged chain carries TRBV30 and TRBJ1-6; a tentative D call is TRBD1 (5 bases match). The sequence came from a man aged 18 to 30 in good health. The sample consisted of memory CD4+ T cells sorted from blood. The meaning of the sample's cell subset or site label: CD45RA-negative fraction. The nucleotide sequence reads as follows: TGTGCCGCCTCAGGGAGTGGATCACCCCTCCACTTT. Its product reads: CAASGSGSPLHF.